One and the same sample provided the 5 T cell receptor beta chains below, sequenced in a study of blood T cell repertoires in COVID-19. Method: immunoSEQ multiplex PCR; TCRdb's copy keeps in-frame clones and lacks some. This sample has 300,000 to 350,000 clones; 80% to 90% occur once, and the top ten carry 9.9%. The specimen was peripheral blood. The receptors originated from a man aged 25-40 years with COVID-19, enrolled during active disease.

This rearrangement joins TRBV19 to TRBJ2-7; 7 positions match TRBD2. J gave up 0 bases and V 6 bases, and 8 bases lay outside the gene matches. Germline values: CDR1 LNHDA, CDR2 SQIVND (reference sequence). CDR3 size: 15 residues. Here the CDR3 DNA reads TGTGCCAGTAGCCCATGGGGCGGGAGCTCCTACGAGCAGTACTTC. Its protein is CASSPWGGSSYEQYF. The full variable domain, in which reference TRBV19 and TRBJ2-7 provide the parts outside the CDR3, is DGGITQSPKYLFRKEGQNVTLSCEQNLNHDAMYWYRQDPGQGLRLIYYSQIVNDFQKGDIAEGYSVSREKKESFPLTVTSAQKNPTAFYLCASSPWGGSSYEQYFGPGTRLTVT.

The table lists this clone with many counts. This chain connects TRBV27 to TRBJ2-7; 7 bases line up with TRBD1. Per germline, CDR1 MNHEY and CDR2 SMNVEV (reference sequence). The CDR3 runs 15 residues. With V trimmed by 1 base and J by 6 bases, 9 bases remained unmatched. CDR3 sequence: CASSLFMGAGGEQYF. The CDR3 region has the DNA TGTGCCAGCAGTTTATTTATGGGGGCAGGGGGCGAGCAGTACTTC.

This chain joins TRBV6-5 and TRBJ1-1; a possible D gene is TRBD1 (6 bases). Germline V gene data show CDR1 as MNHEY and CDR2 as SVGAGI. V lost 4 bases and J lost 2, with 14 bases in between. The CDR3 spans 15 residues. As DNA, the CDR3 is TGTGCCAGCAGTTCCCTGACAGGCCGAAACACTGAAGCTTTCTTT. This gives the protein CASSSLTGRNTEAFF.

This chain uses TRBV24-1 with TRBJ2-3; 8 positions agree with TRBD2. CDR1 is KGHDR, CDR2 SFDVKD, per germline. This CDR3 spans 14 amino acids. With V trimmed by 9 bases and J by 1 base, 5 bases remained unmatched. The CDR3 reads CATRGRGGTDTQYF. The CDR3 DNA sequence: TGTGCCACCCGGGGGCGGGGGGGCACAGATACGCAGTATTTT.

The chain joins TRBV19 to TRBJ2-1; 8 nucleotides line up with TRBD1. Per the germline V gene, CDR1 is LNHDA and CDR2 is SQIVND (reference sequence). Germline trimming cut 10 bases from V and 8 bases from J; bases unmatched to any gene: 7. The CDR3 is made up of 12 amino acids. Written as DNA, the CDR3 is TGTGCCATCAGGGGGCCCTCCGATGAGCAGTTCTTC. Translated: CAIRGPSDEQFF.